This is a list of T cell receptor beta chains from one sample in a study of blood T cell repertoires in COVID-19. Using immunoSEQ multiplex PCR, the repertoire was profiled, and TCRdb retains in-frame clones only, with some absent. The repertoire holds over 350,000 clones, with around 89% as singletons. The material sequenced was PBMCs or T cells enriched from blood (not recorded which). These receptors all come from a woman in her late teens or twenties who had recovered from COVID-19. Both conserved end residues are part of each CDR3. A D gene is named only where the DNA matches it firmly.

d_call	v_call	cdr3_aa
.	TRBV11-2	CASSLGPTDTQYF
TRBD2	TRBV4-2	CASSQDPARTSGVNEQFF
.	TRBV13	CASSLPNTDTQYF
.	TRBV7-2	CASRERGANYGYTF
.	TRBV15	CATSRDLIQGGQPQHF
.	TRBV4-1	CASSQVARRLADTQYF
.	TRBV19	CASSIQTFTNYGYTF
.	TRBV5-5	CASSPDTTYGYTF
TRBD2	TRBV7-6	CASSLASGGAGDTQYF
.	TRBV19	CASTLREGVGSPLHF
TRBD1	TRBV18	CASSPLQGEHSYEQYF
.	TRBV2	CASSEQWEYGYTF
.	TRBV4-2	CASTRGRDTEAFF
.	TRBV5-1	CASSFRDTEAFF
.	TRBV30	CAWSSKAAGKSQPQHF
.	TRBV9	CASSVDSGYGYTF
TRBD2	TRBV4-3	CASSQDPTGGGSPDTQYF
.	TRBV7-9	CASSLGSRASTDTQYF
TRBD1	TRBV10-3	CATATGDRGRADTQYF
.	TRBV6-5	CASSHGINQPQHF
.	TRBV24-1	CATSDGGKTEAFF
TRBD1	TRBV3-1/TRBV3-2	CASRRDCGTGTTGELFF
.	TRBV2	CASSELGRPGHTF
.	TRBV10-3	CAISETGSSEAFF
TRBD1	TRBV7-3	CASSFHRGPKETQYF
TRBD1	TRBV2	CASRSGQGGETQYF
.	TRBV4-1	CASSRQATNEKLFF
.	TRBV5-1	CASSLAGQWSTNEKLFF
.	TRBV7-3	CASSLLADTEAFF
.	TRBV7-8	CASNRETDYNEQFF
TRBD1	TRBV3-1/TRBV3-2	CASSQGDSSAGYTF
.	TRBV7-9	CASSLGPSTDTQYF
.	TRBV24-1	CATSDYSLAGADTQYF
TRBD1	TRBV7-9	CASSALGQGGTGNTIYF
.	TRBV12-3/TRBV12-4	CASSRREIYGYTF
.	TRBV12-3/TRBV12-4	CASSPHGENTQYF
.	TRBV6-2/TRBV6-3	CASSYRTVMNTEAFF
.	TRBV19	CASRESGSYNSPLHF
.	TRBV15	CATSREGANEKLFF
.	TRBV6-4	CASSDSGVSNEKLFF
.	TRBV5-5	CASSLPIAEAFF
.	TRBV30	CALQGNTEAFF
.	TRBV5-1	CASSLFQDTEAFF
TRBD2	TRBV7-9	CASSVASGGSYEQYF
.	TRBV7-8	CASSLLERNTEAFF
.	TRBV6-5	CASRGLTFRSPLHF
TRBD1	TRBV10-2	CASSPGQGNSPLHF
.	TRBV6-6	CASGGSAGNTIYF
.	TRBV9	CASSGDGNTIYF